A selection of T cell receptor beta chains follows, all from one sample in a study of T cell responses to AZD1222 COVID-19 vaccine. Clones were read by immunoSEQ multiplex PCR, and TCRdb kept only the in-frame ones, dropping some. The sample consists of about 150,000 clones, less than 95% of them appearing once. The material was peripheral blood, obtained on day 0 of AZD1222 vaccination. Source of these receptors: an adult in good health. Each CDR3 is given with its conserved first and last residue. A D gene is named only where the DNA matches it firmly.

TRBJ1-4 | TRBV28 | NA | CASRYQGEKLFF | TGTGCCAGCAGGTACCAAGGGGAAAAACTGTTTTTT
TRBJ1-2 | TRBV28 | TRBD1 | CASRLQGARDYGYTF | TGTGCCAGCAGACTACAGGGGGCGCGGGACTATGGCTACACCTTC
TRBJ1-1 | TRBV7-3 | NA | CASSSQTGATEAFF | TGTGCCAGCAGCAGCCAAACGGGGGCCACTGAAGCTTTCTTT
TRBJ2-7 | TRBV2 | TRBD2 | CASSGTSGGHEQYF | TGTGCCAGCAGCGGGACTAGCGGGGGCCACGAGCAGTACTTC
TRBJ1-6 | TRBV5-6 | TRBD1 | CASSGLGTGNSPLHF | TGTGCCAGCAGCGGCCTCGGGACAGGAAATTCACCCCTCCACTTT
TRBJ1-1 | TRBV11-3 | NA | CASSLESGFGRTEAFF | TGTGCCAGCAGCTTAGAATCCGGATTTGGGAGGACTGAAGCTTTCTTT
TRBJ2-2 | TRBV1 | NA | CTSSQDRRQGPNTGELFF | TGCACCAGCAGCCAAGATCGCAGGCAGGGGCCTAACACCGGGGAGCTGTTTTTT
TRBJ2-1 | TRBV2 | NA | CASWGMRGYNEQFF | TGTGCCAGCTGGGGTATGAGGGGTTACAATGAGCAGTTCTTC
TRBJ2-4 | TRBV10-3 | NA | CAISGTGNF | TGTGCCATCAGTGGCACAGGGAACTTC
TRBJ2-1 | TRBV7-9 | TRBD2 | CASSSGTSYNEQFF | TGTGCCAGCAGCAGCGGGACGTCGTACAATGAGCAGTTCTTC